The 11 T cell receptor beta chains below were found in one sample sequenced in a study of CD8 T cells in ankylosing spondylitis. TCRdb re-called the 5' RACE reads with MiXCR, one entry per CDR3 protein. Found here are 700,000 or so distinct CDR3 sequences, around 20% of them singletons; the top ten hold about a fifth. Their target antigens are unknown. Study-wide points: Seemingly distinctive of ankylosing spondylitis blood was a TCR beta motif formed by eight highly homologous variants.

The sequencing input was blood, either unsorted or a sorted T cell fraction (not recorded which). These TCRs come from a male donor with ankylosing spondylitis.

The chain has TRBV7-9 and TRBJ1-2; TRBD1 aligns across 10 bases. The germline gives CDR1 SEHNR, CDR2 FQNEAQ (reference sequence). The junction had 7 bases not matched to a gene; V was cut back by 5 bases and J by 4 bases. The CDR3 has 15 residues. CDR3 sequence (DNA): TGTGCCAGCAGCGGCCCGGGACAGGGGATCTATGGCTACACCTTC. Translation: CASSGPGQGIYGYTF.

In its sample, this clonotype was seen a few times. This clone may be a read error of a much larger clone one base away. The V call is TRBV12-3 or TRBV12-4, the J call TRBJ2-2; no firm D call. With 3 bases removed from V and 3 bases from J, the gap between germline ends came to 5 bases. There are 13 residues in the CDR3. The CDR3 DNA is TGTGCCAGCAGTTTCTGGGACACCGGGGAGCTGTTTTTT. This encodes CASSFWDTGELFF.

This sequence joins TRBV14 and TRBJ1-6, with D hard to call. V lost 0 bases, J lost 7 bases, and 7 bases lay in between. This CDR3 has 14 residues. Germline values: CDR1 SGHDN, CDR2 FVKESK. CDR3 in amino acids: CASSQDLANSPLHF. The CDR3 DNA sequence: TGTGCCAGCAGCCAAGATTTGGCCAATTCACCCCTCCACTTT.

This chain links TRBV7-2 with TRBJ2-1; 9 bases are a match to TRBD2. This CDR3 region has 16 residues. V trimming: 5 bases; J trimming: 6 bases; junction bases outside the gene matches: 11. Germline V lookup: CDR1 SGHTA, CDR2 FQGNSA. The CDR3 sequence: CASSTEGREGSNEQFF. CDR3 in DNA: TGTGCCAGCAGCACAGAAGGGCGGGAGGGGTCCAATGAGCAGTTCTTC. The variable domain in full, completed from reference TRBV7-2 and TRBJ2-1, reads GAGVSQSPSNKVTEKGKDVELRCDPISGHTALYWYRQSLGQGLEFLIYFQGNSAPDKSGLPSDRFSAERTGGSVSTLTIQRTQQEDSAVYLCASSTEGREGSNEQFFGPGTRLTVL.

The chain has TRBV11-3 and TRBJ2-2; 7 bases are a match to TRBD1. Looked up from germline, CDR1 is SGHNT and CDR2 is YENEEA. CDR3 length: 15 residues. V was pared by 5 bases and J by 3 bases, with 6 bases of the junction left unmatched. Here the CDR3 reads CASSQGQSDTGELFF. The CDR3 nucleotides read TGTGCCAGCAGCCAGGGACAGTCGGACACCGGGGAGCTGTTTTTT.

This sequence joins TRBV12-3 or TRBV12-4 and TRBJ2-5, with 8 positions matching TRBD1. V shed 3 bases, J shed 10 bases, and the junction held 7 bases outside the gene matches. This CDR3 is built from 13 residues. The CDR3 region is CASSFSQGAIQYF. The CDR3 nucleotides are TGTGCCAGCAGTTTTAGTCAGGGGGCTATCCAGTACTTC.

Written as DNA, the CDR3 is TGTGCCAGCAGTCCCTCCACCCTAGCGGGAGGATTCTACAATGAGCAGTTCTTC. Protein product: CASSPSTLAGGFYNEQFF. This rearrangement joins TRBV12-3 or TRBV12-4 to TRBJ2-1; the match to TRBD2 covers 11 bases. The length of the CDR3 is 18 residues. The ends lost 5 bases at V and 3 bases at J; junction bases unmatched: 12.

The chain recombines TRBV25-1 with TRBJ2-2, with no clear D. The CDR3 is 15 amino acids. Trimming left V 4 bases short and J 0 bases short, with 9 bases between. Germline loops: CDR1 MGHDK, CDR2 SYGVNS. CDR3 protein: CASSVVDTNTGELFF. The CDR3 bases are TGTGCCAGCAGTGTCGTCGACACGAACACCGGGGAGCTGTTTTTT. The full variable domain, completed using reference TRBV25-1 and TRBJ2-2, is EADIYQTPRYLVIGTGKKITLECSQTMGHDKMYWYQQDPGMELHLIHYSYGVNSTEKGDLSSESTVSRIRTEHFPLTLESARPSHTSQYLCASSVVDTNTGELFFGEGSRLTVL.

This clonotype appeared many times. The chain links TRBV5-1 to TRBJ2-3; D perhaps matches TRBD2 (5 bases). From germline, CDR1 is SGHRS and CDR2 YFSETQ. The V gene lost 5 bases and the J gene lost 5 bases, with 15 bases spanning the gap. The CDR3 is made up of 14 amino acids. The CDR3 sequence is CASSPEGSLDTQYF. The CDR3 region has the DNA TGCGCCAGCAGTCCCGAGGGATCTTTAGATACGCAGTATTTT.

This chain connects TRBV15 to TRBJ1-1, with D uncertain. V was trimmed by 0 bases and J by 2 bases, leaving 13 bases between them. Germline V CDR1 and CDR2: LNHNV, YYDKDF (reference sequence). The CDR3 length is 16 residues. CDR3 amino acids: CATSRDGEQPNTEAFF. CDR3 DNA sequence: TGTGCCACCAGCAGAGATGGGGAACAGCCTAACACTGAAGCTTTCTTT.

In this sample, this clonotype turned up many times. The chain employs TRBV5-1 and TRBJ2-3; D ambiguous. The CDR3 has 11 amino acids. Per the germline V gene, CDR1 is SGHRS and CDR2 is YFSETQ. Trimming left V 7 bases short and J 1 base short, with 4 bases between. The CDR3 region has the DNA TGCGCCAGCCAGGGCACAGATACGCAGTATTTT. Translation: CASQGTDTQYF. The full variable domain, its missing parts supplied by reference TRBV5-1 and TRBJ2-3, is KAGVTQTPRYLIKTRGQQVTLSCSPISGHRSVSWYQQTPGQGLQFLFEYFSETQRNKGNFPGRFSGRQFSNSRSEMNVSTLELGDSALYLCASQGTDTQYFGPGTRLTVL.